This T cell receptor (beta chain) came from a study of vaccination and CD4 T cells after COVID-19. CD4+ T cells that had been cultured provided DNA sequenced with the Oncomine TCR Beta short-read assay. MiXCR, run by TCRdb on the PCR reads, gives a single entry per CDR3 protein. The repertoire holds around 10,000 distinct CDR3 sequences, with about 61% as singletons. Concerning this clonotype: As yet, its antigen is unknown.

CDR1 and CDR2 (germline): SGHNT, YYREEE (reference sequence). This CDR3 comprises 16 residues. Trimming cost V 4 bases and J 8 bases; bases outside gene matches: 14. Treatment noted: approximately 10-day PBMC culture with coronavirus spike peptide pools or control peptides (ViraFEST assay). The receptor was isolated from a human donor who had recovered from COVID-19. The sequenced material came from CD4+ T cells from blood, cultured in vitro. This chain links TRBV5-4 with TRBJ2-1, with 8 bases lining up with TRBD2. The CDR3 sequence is CASSTRRAGGLDEQFF. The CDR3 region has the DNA TGTGCCAGCAGCACCCGCCGGGCGGGAGGTCTCGATGAGCAGTTCTTC.